The clone carrying this T cell receptor (beta chain) was counted between two and nine times. Antigen specificity is unknown. This specimen comes from a study of T cell repertoires in cytomegalovirus infection. In the study overall: It was recently identified HLA-C-restricted and well-studied HLA-B-restricted CMV epitopes that the study used. CMV infection plus the matching HLA type was flagged by public TCR beta signatures.

TCRdb recomputed calls from the reads with MiXCR, one row per CDR3 protein. Of around 750,000 distinct CDR3 sequences listed, approximately 29% were seen once; the top ten hold 9.5% to 15%. Trimming removed 7 bases from V and 2 bases from J, with 10 bases in between. This CDR3 has 13 amino acids. The germline CDR1 and CDR2 sequences are LNHDA and SQIVND (reference sequence). Study outcomes and limitations: Identification of carriers of CMV plus the relevant HLA was achieved through cumulative public TCR beta family frequency. HLA-C-restricted CMV clonotypes gave the most frequent clonotype in two of eight donors.

This receptor was taken from a human donor in good health (CMV status not recorded). Some clones in this sample may be carry-over from other donors' samples. Sequencing used cultured CD8+ T cells from PBMCs, obtained from culture after CMV antigen stimulation. The chain employs TRBV19 and TRBJ2-3; D perhaps matches TRBD1 (6 bases). The CDR3 protein is CASTWTVTDTQYF. In DNA, the CDR3 is TGTGCCAGTACCTGGACAGTCACAGATACGCAGTATTTT.